Listed here are 2 T cell receptor beta chains from one sample, sequenced in a study of CD8+ T cells in alopecia areata. Reverse transcribed after extraction, RNA yielded cDNA as the sequencing template. Sequencing used immunoSEQ multiplex PCR; TCRdb keeps in-frame clones, though not all of them. The data contain some 180,000 clones, about 53% of them singletons. The sample's treatment: oral pan-JAK inhibitor, 5-10 mg twice daily. Here the sequenced sample was CD8+ T cells sorted from blood, taken at week 24, from a patient treated with tofacitinib. These receptors originate from a human donor with alopecia areata.

Remarks on this clone: This sample includes further DNA sequences coding for the same CDR3. The V gene is TRBV29-1, the J gene TRBJ2-7; D ambiguous. V was trimmed by 0 bases and J by 0 bases, leaving 6 bases between them. Germline V CDR1 and CDR2: SQVTM, ANQGSEA. The CDR3 is made up of 13 amino acids. CDR3 DNA sequence: TGCAGCGTTGAAGACGGAAACTCCTACGAGCAGTACTTC. Its protein product is CSVEDGNSYEQYF.

The CDR3 spells CAISSDGTEAFF. The CDR3 nucleotides read TGTGCCATCAGTTCCGACGGAACTGAAGCTTTCTTT. This chain joins TRBV10-3 and TRBJ1-1, with D uncertain. V gave up 5 bases and J gave up 5 bases, with 9 bases separating them. Germline V gene data show CDR1 as ENHRY and CDR2 as SYGVKD. This CDR3 region has 12 residues.